These T cell receptor beta chains were read from a single sample in a study of cytomegalovirus exposure and HLA in healthy donors. Repertoires were generated with immunoSEQ multiplex PCR, while TCRdb's copy carries only in-frame clones and drops some. The sample holds over 40,000 clones, 77% seen once. The source material was PBMCs. The source is a woman aged 40 to 50 in good health and CMV-seropositive. Each CDR3 is given with its conserved first and last residue. Each record gives: J gene, V gene, CDR3 protein.

J gene: TRBJ1-6; V gene: TRBV30; CDR3 protein: CAWYTPGVRPRALHF
J gene: TRBJ1-2; V gene: TRBV6-1; CDR3 protein: CASSERGGNYGYTF
J gene: TRBJ2-7; V gene: TRBV10-2; CDR3 protein: CASREGKAYEQYF
J gene: TRBJ1-1; V gene: TRBV18; CDR3 protein: CASSPTNTEAFF
J gene: TRBJ1-1; V gene: TRBV6-5; CDR3 protein: CASSFRGTEAFF
J gene: TRBJ1-5; V gene: TRBV4-1; CDR3 protein: CASSHGGDGQPQHF
J gene: TRBJ2-3; V gene: TRBV5-4; CDR3 protein: CASSDRVKDTDTQYF
J gene: TRBJ1-1; V gene: TRBV2; CDR3 protein: CASVGQGATEAFF
J gene: TRBJ2-1; V gene: TRBV7-7; CDR3 protein: CASSLGQGGEQFF
J gene: TRBJ2-7; V gene: TRBV10-2; CDR3 protein: CATGTSGVYEQYF
J gene: TRBJ1-3; V gene: TRBV7-9; CDR3 protein: CASSLPRASGNTIYF
J gene: TRBJ2-7; V gene: TRBV12-5; CDR3 protein: CASAAPRTGIYEQYF
J gene: TRBJ2-3; V gene: TRBV5-1; CDR3 protein: CASSFTADTQYF
J gene: TRBJ2-6; V gene: TRBV21-1; CDR3 protein: CASSKGAGATSGANVLTF
J gene: TRBJ2-2; V gene: TRBV7-9; CDR3 protein: CASSFSPHANTGELFF
J gene: TRBJ2-7; V gene: TRBV27; CDR3 protein: CASSQQGAYEQYF